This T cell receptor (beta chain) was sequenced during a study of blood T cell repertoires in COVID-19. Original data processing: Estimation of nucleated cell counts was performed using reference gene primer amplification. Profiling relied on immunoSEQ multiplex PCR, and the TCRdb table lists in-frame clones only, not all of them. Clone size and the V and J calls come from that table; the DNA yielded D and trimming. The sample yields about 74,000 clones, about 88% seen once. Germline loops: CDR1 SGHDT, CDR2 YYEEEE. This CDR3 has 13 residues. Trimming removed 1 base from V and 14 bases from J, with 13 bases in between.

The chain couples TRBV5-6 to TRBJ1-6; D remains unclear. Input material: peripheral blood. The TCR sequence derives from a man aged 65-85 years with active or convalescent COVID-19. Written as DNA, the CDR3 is TGTGCCAGCAGCTTGAAACCCCCAGGAACCCTCCACTTT. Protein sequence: CASSLKPPGTLHF.